The clone carrying this T cell receptor (beta chain) showed up just once. These data are taken from a study of blood T cell repertoires in COVID-19. V was cut by 3 bases and J by 5 bases, with 10 bases left in between. Looked up from germline, CDR1 is WSHSY and CDR2 is SAAADI. The CDR3 sequence is 14 residues long. Only in-frame clones appear in the TCRdb table, and some are missing; sequencing was by immunoSEQ multiplex PCR. The data show 200,000 to 250,000 clones, around 90% seen once. The sample was PBMCs or T cells enriched from blood (not recorded which). This clonotype originated in a man aged 30 to 39 who had been exposed to COVID-19. This chain links TRBV10-2 with TRBJ1-4; D ambiguous. CDR3 nucleotides: TGCGCCAGCAGTGAAGGGAGGAAAAATGAAAAACTGTTTTTT. This encodes CASSEGRKNEKLFF.